This entry lists 14 T cell receptor beta chains sequenced from one sample in a study of shared clonotypes between healthy human individuals. Sequenced by immunoSEQ multiplex PCR; TCRdb stores in-frame clones only, minus some. The sample comprises approximately 330,000 clones, 73% of which are singletons, and about 10% rests with the top ten. The sample comprised memory CD4+ T cells sorted from blood. Subset denoted: CD45RA-negative fraction. The receptors here all came from a man younger than 40 in good health.

V and J are TRBV5-1 and TRBJ1-1; no definite D call. CDR3 length: 13 amino acids. Between the trimmed V and J ends, which lost 0 bases and 8 bases, there was a span of 11 bases. Germline V gene data show CDR1 as SGHRS and CDR2 as YFSETQ. In DNA form, the CDR3 reads TGCGCCAGCAGCTTGGCCGTTAGTCTGGAAGCTTTCTTT. It translates to CASSLAVSLEAFF.

Here the CDR3 reads CASSIGVRTDTQYF. The CDR3 nucleotides read TGCGCCAGCAGCATCGGTGTCCGCACAGATACGCAGTATTTT. The chain employs TRBV5-1 and TRBJ2-3; D is ambiguous. The V gene's germline CDR1 is SGHRS and CDR2 YFSETQ. The ends were cut back, 4 bases at V and 1 base at J, with 10 bases in the middle. This CDR3 has 14 residues.

CDR3 coding DNA: TGTGCCATCAGTGAAAAGGGGACGAACACTGAAGCTTTCTTT. This sequence encodes CAISEKGTNTEAFF. V and J are TRBV10-3 and TRBJ1-1, with D tentatively TRBD1 (5 bases). This CDR3 is 14 amino acids long. V lost 3 bases and J lost 1, with 9 bases in between. From germline, CDR1 is ENHRY and CDR2 SYGVKD.

The J gene is TRBJ2-7, the V gene TRBV27, with D possibly TRBD2 on 6 matching bases. The CDR3 runs 16 residues. The V end was cut by 5 bases, the J end by 3 bases, with 20 bases between. CDR1 MNHEY and CDR2 SMNVEV come from the germline V gene (reference sequence). CDR3 nucleotide sequence: TGTGCCAGCAGTCAAATGACTAGTTGGTTGTACTACGAGCAGTACTTC. Its protein product is CASSQMTSWLYYEQYF.

For this clone: Compared with germline, one end of the junction differs, possibly owing to a read error. The J gene is TRBJ2-7, the V gene TRBV11-2; 7 bases line up with TRBD1. CDR1 is SGHAT, CDR2 FQNNGV, per germline. The CDR3 contains 12 residues. The CDR3 loop is CASSLAWTGLNF. The CDR3 DNA is TGTGCCAGCAGCTTGGCTTGGACAGGTTTGAACTTC.

This chain uses TRBV7-9 with TRBJ2-7; 10 bases are shared with TRBD2. Losses at the gene ends were 7 bases for V and 5 bases for J; bases not matched to a gene: 14. The germline V gene has CDR1 SEHNR and CDR2 FQNEAQ (reference sequence). This CDR3 is built from 16 residues. The DNA for the CDR3 is TGTGCCAGCAACGTGCTCATAGCGGGAGGTGGGGACGAGCAGTACTTC. Its protein is CASNVLIAGGGDEQYF.

V gene TRBV5-6 combines with J gene TRBJ2-7; TRBD2 matches 7 bases. CDR1 SGHDT and CDR2 YYEEEE come from the germline V gene. The CDR3 runs to 12 residues. V trimming: 1 base; J trimming: 7 bases; junction bases outside the gene matches: 2. The chain's CDR3 is CASSLRAGEQYF. CDR3 nucleotides: TGTGCCAGCAGCTTGCGAGCGGGGGAGCAGTACTTC.

This sequence joins TRBV7-6 and TRBJ2-5; 7 bases are a match to TRBD2. The CDR3 runs 16 residues. CDR1 is SGHVS, CDR2 FNYEAQ, per germline. Trimming cost V 2 bases and J 0 bases; bases outside gene matches: 6. The CDR3 loop is CASSLMASGHQETQYF. Written as DNA, the CDR3 is TGTGCCAGCAGCTTAATGGCTAGCGGCCACCAAGAGACCCAGTACTTC.

The rearrangement links TRBV27 to TRBJ2-3, with D possibly matching TRBD2 (7 bases). V was pared by 6 bases and J by 2 bases, with 18 bases between. CDR1 is MNHEY and CDR2 is SMNVEV in the germline V gene (reference sequence). The CDR3 has 16 residues. CDR3 in amino acids: CASRPGGGWVTDTQYF. CDR3 coding DNA: TGTGCCAGCAGGCCAGGCGGGGGCTGGGTCACAGATACGCAGTATTTT.

The V gene is TRBV28, the J gene TRBJ2-7; D gene unclear. Germline CDR1 is MDHEN and CDR2 is SYDVKM. The CDR3 is 14 amino acids. V was pared by 6 bases and J by 2 bases, with 14 bases between. The DNA for the CDR3 is TGTGCCAGCAGAATCCTAGACCCTCCCTACGAGCAGTACTTC. Amino acids: CASRILDPPYEQYF.

This clone was detected only once. The rearrangement links TRBV6-5 to TRBJ2-6; D perhaps matches TRBD1 (5 bases). V lost 3 bases to trimming and J lost 3 bases, with 12 bases between them. Germline V CDR1 and CDR2: MNHEY, SVGAGI. The CDR3 is made up of 16 amino acids. The CDR3: CASSYSFRVGANVLTF. In DNA, the CDR3 is TGTGCCAGCAGTTATTCTTTCAGGGTTGGGGCCAACGTCCTGACTTTC.

The chain is built from TRBV7-2 and TRBJ2-1, with TRBD2 matching over 7 bases. The V gene's germline CDR1 is SGHTA and CDR2 FQGNSA. Trimming removed 5 bases from V and 6 bases from J; junction bases left unmatched: 7. The CDR3 sequence is 14 residues long. CDR3 bases: TGTGCCAGCAGCCGACTACTAGCGAGCAATGAGCAGTTCTTC. It yields the protein CASSRLLASNEQFF.

V is TRBV5-1 and J is TRBJ1-5; D perhaps matches TRBD1 (6 bases). The length of the CDR3 is 16 residues. Germline CDR1 is SGHRS and CDR2 is YFSETQ. With 4 bases removed from V and 3 bases from J, the gap between germline ends came to 17 bases. CDR3 sequence: CASSLGQLPDNQPQHF. As DNA, the CDR3 is TGCGCCAGCAGCCTTGGACAGCTGCCTGACAATCAGCCCCAGCATTTT.

The V and J genes are TRBV30 and TRBJ2-7, with 11 bases lining up with TRBD2. V lost 2 bases and J lost 6; bases outside the gene matches: 3. There are 13 residues in the CDR3. Germline V lookup: CDR1 GTSNPN, CDR2 SVGIG (reference sequence). CDR3 sequence reads: CAWSSGTSGEQYF. The CDR3 coding sequence is TGTGCCTGGAGTTCCGGGACTAGCGGCGAGCAGTACTTC.